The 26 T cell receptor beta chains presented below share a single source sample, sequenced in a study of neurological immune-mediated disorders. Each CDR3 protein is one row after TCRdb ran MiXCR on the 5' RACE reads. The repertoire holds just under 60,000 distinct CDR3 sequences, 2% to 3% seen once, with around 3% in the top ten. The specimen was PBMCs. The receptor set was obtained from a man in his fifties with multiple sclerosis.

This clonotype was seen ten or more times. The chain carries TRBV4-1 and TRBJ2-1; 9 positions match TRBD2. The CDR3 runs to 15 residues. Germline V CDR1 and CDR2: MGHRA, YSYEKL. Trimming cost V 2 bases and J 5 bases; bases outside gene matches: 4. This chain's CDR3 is CASSQLAGPHNEQFF. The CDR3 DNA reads TGCGCCAGCAGCCAACTAGCGGGGCCCCACAATGAGCAGTTCTTC.

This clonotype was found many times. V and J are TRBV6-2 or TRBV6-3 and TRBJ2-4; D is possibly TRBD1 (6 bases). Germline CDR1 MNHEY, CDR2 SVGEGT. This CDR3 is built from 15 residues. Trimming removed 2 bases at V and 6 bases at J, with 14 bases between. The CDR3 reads CASSYGYQGPNIQYF. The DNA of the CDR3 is TGTGCCAGCAGTTACGGTTACCAGGGGCCAAACATTCAGTACTTC.

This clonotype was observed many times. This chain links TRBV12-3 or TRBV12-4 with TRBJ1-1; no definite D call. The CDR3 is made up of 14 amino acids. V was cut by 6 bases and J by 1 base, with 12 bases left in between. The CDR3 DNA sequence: TGTGCCAGCAGCAAACAAAACAAGAACACTGAAGCTTTCTTT. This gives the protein CASSKQNKNTEAFF.

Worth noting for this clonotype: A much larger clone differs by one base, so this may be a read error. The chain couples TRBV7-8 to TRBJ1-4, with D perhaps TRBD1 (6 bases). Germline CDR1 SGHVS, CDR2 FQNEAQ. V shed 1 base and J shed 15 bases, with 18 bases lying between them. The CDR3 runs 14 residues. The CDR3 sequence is CASSLEGGVGEMFF. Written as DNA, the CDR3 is TGTGCCAGCAGCTTAGAGGGGGGTGTCGGAGAAATGTTTTTT.

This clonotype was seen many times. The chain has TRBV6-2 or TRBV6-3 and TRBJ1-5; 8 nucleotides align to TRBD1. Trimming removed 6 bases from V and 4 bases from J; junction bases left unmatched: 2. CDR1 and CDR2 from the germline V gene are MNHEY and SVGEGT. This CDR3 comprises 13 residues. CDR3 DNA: TGTGCCAGCAGCCGGACAGGGAATCAGCCCCAGCATTTT. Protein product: CASSRTGNQPQHF.

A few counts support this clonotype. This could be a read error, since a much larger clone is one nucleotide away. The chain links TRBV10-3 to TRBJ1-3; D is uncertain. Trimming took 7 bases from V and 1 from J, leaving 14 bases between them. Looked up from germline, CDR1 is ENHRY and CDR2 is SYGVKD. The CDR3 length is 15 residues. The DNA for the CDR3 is TGTGCCATCAACCAACAGCAAAAATCTGGAAACACCATATATTTT. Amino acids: CAINQQQKSGNTIYF.

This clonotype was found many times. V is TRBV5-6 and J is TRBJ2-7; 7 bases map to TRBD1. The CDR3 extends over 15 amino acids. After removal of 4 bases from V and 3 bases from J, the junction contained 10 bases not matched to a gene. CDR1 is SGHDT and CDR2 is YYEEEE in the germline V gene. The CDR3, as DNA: TGTGCCAGCAGCCTATTGAGTTCAGGGGGCTACGAGCAGTACTTC. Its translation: CASSLLSSGGYEQYF.

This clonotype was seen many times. CDR3 bases: TGTGCCAGCAGTCCAGGGACCGGCGGCGAGCAGTACTTC. As protein: CASSPGTGGEQYF. This chain uses TRBV12-3 or TRBV12-4 with TRBJ2-7; D assignment may be TRBD1 or TRBD2 (5 bases each). The germline V and J ends were trimmed by 5 bases and 6 bases, with 14 bases remaining between them. This CDR3 is built from 13 residues.

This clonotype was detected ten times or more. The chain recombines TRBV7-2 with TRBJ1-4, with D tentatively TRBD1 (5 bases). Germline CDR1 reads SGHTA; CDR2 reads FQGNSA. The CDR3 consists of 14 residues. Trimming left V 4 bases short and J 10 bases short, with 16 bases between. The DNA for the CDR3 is TGTGCCAGCAGCTCCGGGACGTCCGGGGGAAAACTGTTTTTT. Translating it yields CASSSGTSGGKLFF. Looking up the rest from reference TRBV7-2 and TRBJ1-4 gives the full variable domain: GAGVSQSPSNKVTEKGKDVELRCDPISGHTALYWYRQSLGQGLEFLIYFQGNSAPDKSGLPSDRFSAERTGGSVSTLTIQRTQQEDSAVYLCASSSGTSGGKLFFGSGTQLSVL.

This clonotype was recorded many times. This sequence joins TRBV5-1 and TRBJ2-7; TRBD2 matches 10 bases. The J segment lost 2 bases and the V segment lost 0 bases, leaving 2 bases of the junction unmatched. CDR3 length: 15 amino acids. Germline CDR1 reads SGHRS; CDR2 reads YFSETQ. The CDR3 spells CASSLGTSGTYEQYF. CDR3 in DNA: TGCGCCAGCAGCTTGGGGACTAGCGGCACCTACGAGCAGTACTTC.

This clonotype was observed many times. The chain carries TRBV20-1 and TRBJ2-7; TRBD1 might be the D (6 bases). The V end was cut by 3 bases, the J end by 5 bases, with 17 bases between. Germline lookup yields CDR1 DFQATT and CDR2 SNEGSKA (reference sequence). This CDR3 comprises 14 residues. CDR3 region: CSASPPGVSHEQYF. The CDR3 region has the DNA TGCAGTGCTAGCCCGCCAGGGGTTTCCCACGAGCAGTACTTC.

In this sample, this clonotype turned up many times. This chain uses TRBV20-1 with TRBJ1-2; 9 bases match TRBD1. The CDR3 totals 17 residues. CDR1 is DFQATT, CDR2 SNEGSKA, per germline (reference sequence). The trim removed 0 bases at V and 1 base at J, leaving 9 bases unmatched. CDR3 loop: CSARDPGQGGLNYGYTF. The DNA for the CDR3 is TGCAGTGCTAGAGACCCGGGACAGGGAGGGCTTAACTATGGCTACACCTTC.

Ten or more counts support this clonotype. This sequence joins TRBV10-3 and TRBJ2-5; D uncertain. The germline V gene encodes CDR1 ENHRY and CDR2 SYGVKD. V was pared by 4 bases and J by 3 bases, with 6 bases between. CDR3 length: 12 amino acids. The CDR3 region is CAISGGEETQYF. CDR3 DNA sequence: TGTGCCATCAGTGGGGGTGAAGAGACCCAGTACTTC.

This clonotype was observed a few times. The CDR3 DNA follows: TGTGCCAGCAGCGCAGGTGACACCGGGGAGCTGTTTTTT. Translation gives CASSAGDTGELFF. The V gene is TRBV7-6, the J gene TRBJ2-2; D is undetermined. With 5 bases removed from V and 3 bases from J, the gap between germline ends came to 7 bases. Germline V gene data show CDR1 as SGHVS and CDR2 as FNYEAQ. The CDR3 extends over 13 amino acids.

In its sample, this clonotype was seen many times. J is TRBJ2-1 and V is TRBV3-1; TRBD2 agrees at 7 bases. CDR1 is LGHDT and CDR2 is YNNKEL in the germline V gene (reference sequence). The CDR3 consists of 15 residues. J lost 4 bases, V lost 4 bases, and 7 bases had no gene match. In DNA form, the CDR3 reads TGTGCCAGCAGCCGTGGGGACTATACGTACAATGAGCAGTTCTTC. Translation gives CASSRGDYTYNEQFF.

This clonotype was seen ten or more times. Here the CDR3 reads CASSYGQGTGELFF. CDR3 sequence (DNA): TGCGCCAGCAGCTACGGACAGGGGACCGGGGAGCTGTTTTTT. The V and J genes are TRBV4-3 and TRBJ2-2, with 9 bases aligning to TRBD1. The CDR3 is made up of 14 amino acids. The germline V gene has CDR1 LGHNA and CDR2 YSLEER. Trimming at V came to 5 bases and at J to 5 bases, leaving 3 bases not matched to a gene.

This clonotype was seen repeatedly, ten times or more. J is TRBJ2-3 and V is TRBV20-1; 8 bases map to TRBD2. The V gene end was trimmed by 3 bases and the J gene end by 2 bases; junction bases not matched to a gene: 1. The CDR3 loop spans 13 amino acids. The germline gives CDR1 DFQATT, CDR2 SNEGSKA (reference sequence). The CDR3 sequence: CSASGGDTDTQYF. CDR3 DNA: TGCAGTGCTAGCGGGGGGGACACAGATACGCAGTATTTT.

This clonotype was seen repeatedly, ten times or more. This chain's CDR3 is CSALGGGTGYSPLHF. CDR3 nucleotide sequence: TGCAGTGCTCTGGGAGGAGGGACAGGGTATTCACCCCTCCACTTT. The V gene is TRBV20-1, the J gene TRBJ1-6, with TRBD1 matching over 9 bases. The CDR3 covers 15 residues. Per the germline V gene, CDR1 is DFQATT and CDR2 is SNEGSKA (reference sequence). V was clipped by 5 bases and J by 8 bases; unmatched bases: 10.

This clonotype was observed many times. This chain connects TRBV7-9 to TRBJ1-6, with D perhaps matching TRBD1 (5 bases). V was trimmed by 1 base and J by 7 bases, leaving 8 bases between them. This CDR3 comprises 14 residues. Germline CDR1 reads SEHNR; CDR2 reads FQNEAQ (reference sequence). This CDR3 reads CASSLETANSPLHF. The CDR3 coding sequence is TGTGCCAGCAGCTTAGAGACAGCGAATTCACCCCTCCACTTT.

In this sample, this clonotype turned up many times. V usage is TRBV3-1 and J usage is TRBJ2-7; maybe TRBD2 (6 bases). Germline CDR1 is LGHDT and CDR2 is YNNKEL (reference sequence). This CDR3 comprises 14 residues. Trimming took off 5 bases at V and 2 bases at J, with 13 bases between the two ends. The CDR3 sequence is CASSGSSGPYEQYF. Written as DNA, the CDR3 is TGTGCCAGCAGCGGTAGTAGCGGCCCCTACGAGCAGTACTTC.

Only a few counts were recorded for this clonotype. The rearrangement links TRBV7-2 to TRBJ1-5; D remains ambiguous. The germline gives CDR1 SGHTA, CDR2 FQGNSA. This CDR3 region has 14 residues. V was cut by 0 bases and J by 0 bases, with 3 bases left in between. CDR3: CASSLANSNQPQHF. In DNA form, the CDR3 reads TGTGCCAGCAGCTTAGCTAATAGCAATCAGCCCCAGCATTTT.

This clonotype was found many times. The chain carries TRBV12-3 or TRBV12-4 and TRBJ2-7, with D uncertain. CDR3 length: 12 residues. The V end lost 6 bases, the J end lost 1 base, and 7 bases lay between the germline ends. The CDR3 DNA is TGTGCCAGCAGAATGGGATCCTACGAGCAGTACTTC. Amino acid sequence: CASRMGSYEQYF.

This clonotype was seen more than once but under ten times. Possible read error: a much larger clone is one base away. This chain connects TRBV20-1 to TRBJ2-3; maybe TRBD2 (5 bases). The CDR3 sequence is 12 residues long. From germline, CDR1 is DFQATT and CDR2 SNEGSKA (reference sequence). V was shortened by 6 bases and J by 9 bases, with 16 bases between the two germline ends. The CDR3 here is CSAEGRRETQYF. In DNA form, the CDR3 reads TGCAGTGCCGAAGGTAGACGGGAAACGCAGTATTTT.

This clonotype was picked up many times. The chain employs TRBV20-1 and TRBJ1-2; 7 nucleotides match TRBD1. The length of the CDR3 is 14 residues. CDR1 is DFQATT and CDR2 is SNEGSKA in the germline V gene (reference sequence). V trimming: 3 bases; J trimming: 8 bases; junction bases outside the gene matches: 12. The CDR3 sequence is CSASLQGGVYGYTF. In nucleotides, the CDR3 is TGCAGTGCTAGTCTGCAGGGGGGAGTATACGGCTACACCTTC.

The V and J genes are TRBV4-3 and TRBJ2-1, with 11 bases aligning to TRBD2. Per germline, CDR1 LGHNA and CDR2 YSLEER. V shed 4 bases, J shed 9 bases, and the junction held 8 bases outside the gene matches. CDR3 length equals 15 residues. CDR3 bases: TGCGCCAGCAGCCCCGGGACTAGCGGCCGCGGTGAGCAGTTCTTC. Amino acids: CASSPGTSGRGEQFF.

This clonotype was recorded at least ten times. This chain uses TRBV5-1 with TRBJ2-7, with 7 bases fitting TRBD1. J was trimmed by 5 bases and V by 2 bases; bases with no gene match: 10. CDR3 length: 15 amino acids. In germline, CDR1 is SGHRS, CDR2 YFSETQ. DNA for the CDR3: TGCGCCAGCAGCTTTAAATCGGGACAGATCGACGAGCAGTACTTC. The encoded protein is CASSFKSGQIDEQYF.